A single sample gave rise to the 19 T cell receptor beta chains below, sequenced in a study of glioma-infiltrating T cells after dendritic cell vaccination. TCRdb keeps only in-frame clones here, not all; method: immunoSEQ multiplex PCR. This sample carries some 90,000 clones, about 81% of them seen once, and the ten largest clones take less than 2.5%. Time point specified: after dendritic cell vaccination, including at tumor progression/relapse. Sequenced here: blood, sampled after dendritic cell vaccination. The receptors here all came from a human donor with glioblastoma.

In this sample, this clone turned up once. This chain links TRBV5-1 with TRBJ2-1, with D possibly TRBD1 on 6 matching bases. The CDR3 contains 13 residues. Trimming pared 4 bases from V and 4 bases from J, leaving 9 bases between. Per the germline V gene, CDR1 is SGHRS and CDR2 is YFSETQ. The CDR3 nucleotides read TGCGCCAGCAGCGTTGGACAGTACAATGAGCAGTTCTTC. Translation: CASSVGQYNEQFF.

This clone was observed a handful of times. The V gene is TRBV2, the J gene TRBJ1-2, with TRBD1 identical over 8 bases. The V gene's germline CDR1 is SNHLY and CDR2 FYNNEI. CDR3 length: 14 residues. J lost 3 bases, V lost 6 bases, and 6 bases had no gene match. CDR3 coding DNA: TGTGCCAGCAGGGACCTGGACAGGGACTATGGCTACACCTTC. It is translated as CASRDLDRDYGYTF. Full variable domain (remainder filled in from reference TRBV2 and TRBJ1-2): EPEVTQTPSHQVTQMGQEVILRCVPISNHLYFYWYRQILGQKVEFLVSFYNNEISEKSEIFDDQFSVERPDGSNFTLKIRSTKLEDSAMYFCASRDLDRDYGYTFGSGTRLTVV.

As regards this clone: The same CDR3 is also encoded by other DNA sequences in this sample. This chain connects TRBV7-8 to TRBJ1-5, with D possibly being TRBD1 (5 bases). The CDR3 totals 17 residues. Germline loops: CDR1 SGHVS, CDR2 FQNEAQ. Trimming took off 5 bases at V and 2 bases at J, with 19 bases between the two ends. The CDR3 loop reads CASSLLRLQGGNQPQHF. The CDR3 bases are TGTGCCAGCAGCCTACTGAGACTCCAAGGGGGCAATCAGCCCCAGCATTTT.

The rearrangement links TRBV29-1 to TRBJ2-5; a possible D gene is TRBD2 (7 bases). The length of the CDR3 is 13 residues. Trimming removed 2 bases at V and 5 bases at J, with 12 bases between. Germline V gene lookup returns CDR1 SQVTM and CDR2 ANQGSEA. This chain's CDR3 is CSVETGRGETQYF. The CDR3 region has the DNA TGCAGCGTTGAAACAGGGCGGGGGGAGACCCAGTACTTC.

This sequence joins TRBV7-3 and TRBJ2-1; 7 nucleotides agree with TRBD2. This CDR3 is built from 14 residues. The germline CDR1 and CDR2 sequences are SGHTA and FQGTGA. The V gene end was trimmed by 1 base and the J gene end by 9 bases; junction bases not matched to a gene: 6. The CDR3 sequence is CASSLSGRAPEQFF. The CDR3 nucleotides read TGTGCCAGCAGCTTAAGTGGGAGGGCCCCTGAGCAGTTCTTC.

This clone was picked up one time. The rearrangement joins TRBV5-4 to TRBJ2-7; tentative D call: TRBD1 (6 bases). Trimming removed 4 bases at V and 3 bases at J, with 17 bases between. The germline V gene encodes CDR1 SGHNT and CDR2 YYREEE (reference sequence). The CDR3 is 15 residues long. The CDR3, as DNA: TGTGCCAGCAGCCTACCGACAGGAATGGGCTACGAGCAGTACTTC. It specifies CASSLPTGMGYEQYF.

This sequence joins TRBV6-1 and TRBJ2-2, with a weak D call TRBD1 (6 bases). V was trimmed by 10 bases and J by 0 bases, leaving 12 bases between them. This CDR3 is 14 amino acids long. The germline V gene has CDR1 MNHNS and CDR2 SASEGT. CDR3 nucleotide sequence: TGTGCCACCAAGGACAGCGCGAACACCGGGGAGCTGTTTTTT. It codes for CATKDSANTGELFF.

The V and J genes are TRBV6-1 and TRBJ2-7; a weak D match, TRBD1 (5 bases). The V end was cut by 6 bases, the J end by 3 bases, with 12 bases between. The V gene's germline CDR1 is MNHNS and CDR2 SASEGT. The CDR3 extends over 13 amino acids. CDR3 protein: CASRAGQNYEQYV. The CDR3 nucleotides are TGTGCCAGCAGGGCCGGACAAAACTACGAGCAGTACGTC.

V usage is TRBV10-3 and J usage is TRBJ2-7; TRBD1 is a possible D gene (6 bases). The CDR3 totals 15 residues. Germline V gene data show CDR1 as ENHRY and CDR2 as SYGVKD. Trimming removed 3 bases from V and 8 bases from J, with 20 bases in between. CDR3 DNA sequence: TGTGCCATCAGTGAAAGTGGACAGACCTACGCCCAGCAGTACTTC. Translated: CAISESGQTYAQQYF.

V usage is TRBV7-9 and J usage is TRBJ2-2, with 14 bases fitting TRBD2. V lost 5 bases, J lost 5 bases, and 7 bases stayed unmatched. Germline V gives CDR1 SEHNR, CDR2 FQNEAQ (reference sequence). This CDR3 contains 17 residues. DNA of the CDR3: TGTGCCAGCAGCCCTGGGACTAGCGGGAGTGTAACCGGGGAGCTGTTTTTT. Translation: CASSPGTSGSVTGELFF.

Regarding this clone: This CDR3 is also generated by other DNA sequences in the sample. The chain uses TRBV5-1 and TRBJ1-2, with TRBD1 as a possible D gene (5 bases). CDR3 length: 13 residues. Trimming left V 0 bases short and J 7 bases short, with 10 bases between. Germline CDR1 and CDR2: SGHRS and YFSETQ. DNA of the CDR3: TGCGCCAGCAGCTTGGGCGACAGCTCTGGCTACACCTTC. Its translation is CASSLGDSSGYTF.

V is TRBV7-3 and J is TRBJ2-1, with TRBD2 matching 8 bases. The CDR3 has 15 residues. Losses at the gene ends were 2 bases for V and 4 bases for J; bases not matched to a gene: 4. Germline V gives CDR1 SGHTA, CDR2 FQGTGA. CDR3 sequence: CASSLERGLYNEQFF. CDR3 nucleotide sequence: TGTGCCAGCAGCTTAGAGCGGGGGCTTTACAATGAGCAGTTCTTC.

This chain links TRBV7-6 with TRBJ2-6; 8 bases are a match to TRBD1. Trimming at V came to 7 bases and at J to 0 bases, leaving 14 bases not matched to a gene. Germline CDR1 SGHVS, CDR2 FNYEAQ. The CDR3 runs to 19 residues. In nucleotides, the CDR3 is TGTGCCAGCACCCTACCCGGGACAGGAGTCCGCTCTGGGGCCAACGTCCTGACTTTC. Translated: CASTLPGTGVRSGANVLTF.

This clone showed up just once. V usage is TRBV7-6 and J usage is TRBJ2-1; 7 bases fit TRBD2. Unmatched junction bases numbered 7, after V lost 1 base and J lost 7 bases. The CDR3 is 15 amino acids. Germline V CDR1 and CDR2: SGHVS, FNYEAQ. The CDR3 reads CASSLGAGMGNEQFF. CDR3 sequence (DNA): TGTGCCAGCAGCTTAGGAGCGGGAATGGGTAATGAGCAGTTCTTC.

Remarks on this clone: This specimen includes other DNA sequences encoding the same CDR3. V usage is TRBV19 and J usage is TRBJ1-3; D is possibly TRBD1 (6 bases). Germline V gene lookup returns CDR1 LNHDA and CDR2 SQIVND (reference sequence). The CDR3 has 14 amino acids. Trimming pared 8 bases from V and 2 bases from J, leaving 13 bases between. The CDR3 DNA follows: TGTGCCAGTTCGACTCAGGGGACTGGAAACACCATATATTTT. This gives the protein CASSTQGTGNTIYF. Full variable domain (rest looked up from reference TRBV19 and TRBJ1-3): DGGITQSPKYLFRKEGQNVTLSCEQNLNHDAMYWYRQDPGQGLRLIYYSQIVNDFQKGDIAEGYSVSREKKESFPLTVTSAQKNPTAFYLCASSTQGTGNTIYFGEGSWLTVV.

The V call is TRBV9, the J call TRBJ1-4, with D hard to call. The germline gives CDR1 SGDLS, CDR2 YYNGEE. CDR3 length equals 16 residues. V was trimmed by 3 bases and J by 8 bases, leaving 20 bases between them. The CDR3 loop is CASSGRTGEPREKLFF. For the CDR3, the DNA is TGTGCCAGCAGCGGCAGAACCGGGGAACCGAGAGAAAAACTGTTTTTT.

V and J are TRBV6-1 and TRBJ1-4; 8 bases line up with TRBD1. V was pared by 5 bases and J by 4 bases, with 6 bases of the junction left unmatched. The CDR3 contains 15 residues. Looked up from germline, CDR1 is MNHNS and CDR2 is SASEGT. The CDR3, as DNA: TGTGCCAGCAGTCCGAGGACAGGGAATAATGAAAAACTGTTTTTT. Its translation: CASSPRTGNNEKLFF.

The chain carries TRBV5-1 and TRBJ2-3; the D gene is possibly TRBD1 (6 bases). Deletions cut 2 bases from V and 1 base from J, with 14 bases between. This CDR3 has 16 amino acids. The germline V gene has CDR1 SGHRS and CDR2 YFSETQ. CDR3 in amino acids: CASSFQGAGGTDTQYF. For the CDR3, the DNA is TGCGCCAGCAGCTTCCAAGGGGCAGGGGGCACAGATACGCAGTATTTT.

This chain uses TRBV5-6 with TRBJ2-6; 8 bases line up with TRBD1. Unmatched junction bases numbered 7, after V lost 2 bases and J lost 0 bases. CDR3 length: 18 amino acids. CDR1 is SGHDT and CDR2 is YYEEEE in the germline V gene. DNA for the CDR3: TGTGCCAGCAGCTTACCGGGACAGGACCTCTCTGGGGCCAACGTCCTGACTTTC. It specifies CASSLPGQDLSGANVLTF.